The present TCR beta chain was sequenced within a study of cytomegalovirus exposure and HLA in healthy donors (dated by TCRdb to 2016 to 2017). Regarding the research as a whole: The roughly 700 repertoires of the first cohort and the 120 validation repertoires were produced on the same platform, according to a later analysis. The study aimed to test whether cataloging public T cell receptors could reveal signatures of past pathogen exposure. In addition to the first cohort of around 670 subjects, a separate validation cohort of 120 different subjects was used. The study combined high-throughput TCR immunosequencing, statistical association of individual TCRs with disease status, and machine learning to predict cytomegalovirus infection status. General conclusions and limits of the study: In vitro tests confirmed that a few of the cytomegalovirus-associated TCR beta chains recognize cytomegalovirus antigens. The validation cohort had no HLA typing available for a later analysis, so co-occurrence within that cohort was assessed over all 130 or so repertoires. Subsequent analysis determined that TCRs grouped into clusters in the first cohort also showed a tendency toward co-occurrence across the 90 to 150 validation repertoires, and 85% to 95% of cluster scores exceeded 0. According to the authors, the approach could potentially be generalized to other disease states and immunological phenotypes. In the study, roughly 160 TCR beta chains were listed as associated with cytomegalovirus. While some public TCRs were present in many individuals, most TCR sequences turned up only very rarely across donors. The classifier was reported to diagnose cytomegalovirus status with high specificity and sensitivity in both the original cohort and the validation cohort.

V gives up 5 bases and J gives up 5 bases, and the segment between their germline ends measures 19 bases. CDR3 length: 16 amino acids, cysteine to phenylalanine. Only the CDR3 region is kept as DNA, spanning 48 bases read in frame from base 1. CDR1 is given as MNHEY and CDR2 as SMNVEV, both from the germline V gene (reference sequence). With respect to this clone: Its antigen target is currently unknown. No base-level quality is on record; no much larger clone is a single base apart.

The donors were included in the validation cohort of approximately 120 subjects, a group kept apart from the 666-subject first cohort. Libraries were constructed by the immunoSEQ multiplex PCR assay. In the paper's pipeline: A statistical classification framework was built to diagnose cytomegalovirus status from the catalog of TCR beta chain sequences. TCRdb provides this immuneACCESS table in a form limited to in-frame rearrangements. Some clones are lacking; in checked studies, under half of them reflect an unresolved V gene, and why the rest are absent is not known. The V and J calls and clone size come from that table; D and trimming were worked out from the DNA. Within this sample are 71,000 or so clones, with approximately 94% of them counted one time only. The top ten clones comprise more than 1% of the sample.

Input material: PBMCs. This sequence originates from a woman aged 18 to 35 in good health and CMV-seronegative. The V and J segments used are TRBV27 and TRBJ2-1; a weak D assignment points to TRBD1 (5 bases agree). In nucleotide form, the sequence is TGTGCCAGCAGTCGTACCCCCCAGGGCGTCGACAATGAGCAGTTCTTC. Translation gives CASSRTPQGVDNEQFF.